The subject of this entry is one T cell receptor (beta chain). This sample was included in a study of shared clonotypes between healthy human individuals. Study-level information: Each donor had three CD4 naive, three CD4 memory, two CD8 naive and one CD8 memory plate.

Replicate PCRs for sorted subsets used about 200 ng DNA; this equaled about 30,000 T cell genomes. Libraries were prepared by immunoSEQ multiplex PCR; TCRdb keeps only in-frame clonotypes and omits some of them. The data show 2 million to 3 million clones, 80% to 95% seen once. Looked up from germline, CDR1 is SEHNR and CDR2 is FQNEAQ (reference sequence). Losses at the gene ends were 5 bases for V and 4 bases for J; bases not matched to a gene: 6. The CDR3 contains 16 residues. The source is a man between 18 and 35 years old in good health. Some clones in this sample may be carry-over from other donors' samples. The sequenced material came from naive CD4+ T cells from PBMCs. The subset was: CD45RA+ positively selected. The rearrangement links TRBV7-9 to TRBJ2-7; TRBD2 matches 15 bases. CDR3 in DNA: TGTGCCAGCAGCCCCCCCGGGACTAGCGGGAGGTACGAGCAGTACTTC. Residues: CASSPPGTSGRYEQYF.